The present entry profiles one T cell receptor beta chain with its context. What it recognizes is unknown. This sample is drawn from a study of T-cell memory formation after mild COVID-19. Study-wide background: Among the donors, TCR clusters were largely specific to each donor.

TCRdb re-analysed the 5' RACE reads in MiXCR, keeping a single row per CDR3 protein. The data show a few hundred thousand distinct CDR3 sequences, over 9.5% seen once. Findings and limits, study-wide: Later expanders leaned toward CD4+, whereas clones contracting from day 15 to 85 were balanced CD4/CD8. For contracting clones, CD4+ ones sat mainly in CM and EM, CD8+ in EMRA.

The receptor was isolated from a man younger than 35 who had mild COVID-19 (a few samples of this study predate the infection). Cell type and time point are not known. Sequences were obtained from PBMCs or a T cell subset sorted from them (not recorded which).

The CDR3 nucleotides are TGCAGTGCTAGAGCATTCAGGGGGCAAGCTAGCAATCAGCCCCAGCATTTT. Translated, it gives CSARAFRGQASNQPQHF. The rearrangement uses TRBV20-1 and TRBJ1-5; 8 bases line up with TRBD1. J gave up 0 bases and V 1 base, and 8 bases lay outside the gene matches. The CDR3 is 17 residues long. CDR1 and CDR2 from the germline V gene are DFQATT and SNEGSKA (reference sequence).